What follows is one T cell receptor (beta chain) and its context. Its antigen is unidentified. The data were obtained in a study of cytomegalovirus exposure and HLA in healthy donors. Study outcomes and limitations: Some TCR beta chains (164 of them) were listed as cytomegalovirus-associated. Analysis was carried out at a later point, and it linked a missense DCLRE1C variant to TCR beta V- and J-gene trimming.

Trimming pared 2 bases from V and 5 bases from J, leaving 15 bases between. The CDR3 is made up of 15 amino acids. Germline values: CDR1 MNHNS, CDR2 SASEGT. The PCR made use of 60 Vbeta and 13 Jbeta primers. Method: immunoSEQ multiplex PCR; TCRdb's copy keeps in-frame clones and lacks some. The sample gives about 220,000 clones, approximately 88% of which show up once; over 0.65% is in the top ten. The sample comprised PBMCs. This chain connects TRBV6-1 to TRBJ1-2, with unresolved D. This TCR came from a boy aged 2-9 years in good health and CMV-seronegative. The CDR3 DNA follows: TGTGCCAGCAGTGAATCAACGGTTTCAGGATATGGCTACACCTTC. It translates to CASSESTVSGYGYTF.